A single sample is the source of the 20 T cell receptor beta chains below, sequenced in a study of read filtering for tumor transcriptome and immune sequencing. The library was built from roughly 400 ng RNA with molecular barcoded adaptors for alpha/delta and beta/gamma chains. TCRdb re-called the reads with MiXCR, one entry per CDR3 protein. The sample lists about 130,000 distinct CDR3 sequences; over 10% were seen once. Source material: a population of CD138-negative cells sorted from bone marrow. These receptors came from a donor older than 35 with multiple myeloma.

At least ten counts were recorded for this clonotype. The chain employs TRBV27 and TRBJ2-7, with 10 nucleotides matching TRBD1. There are 16 residues in the CDR3. The junction had 16 bases not matched to a gene; V was cut back by 10 bases and J by 4 bases. The germline gives CDR1 MNHEY, CDR2 SMNVEV (reference sequence). CDR3 bases: TGTGCCACCCGGGACAGGGGAAGCCCAGGGGGTTACGAGCAGTACTTC. It is translated as CATRDRGSPGGYEQYF.

Ten or more counts support this clonotype. The CDR3 coding sequence is TGTGCCAGCAGCTTAGACCCGGACAGGGGGACTGAAGCTTTCTTT. The encoded protein is CASSLDPDRGTEAFF. The chain carries TRBV7-6 and TRBJ1-1; 10 bases map to TRBD1. This CDR3 contains 15 residues. Per the germline V gene, CDR1 is SGHVS and CDR2 is FNYEAQ. V gave up 1 base and J gave up 5 bases; unmatched junction bases: 4.

This clonotype has more than one count but fewer than ten. The rearrangement joins TRBV9 to TRBJ1-1; possibly TRBD1 for D (5 bases). Trimming took off 3 bases at V and 0 bases at J, with 9 bases between the two ends. Looked up from germline, CDR1 is SGDLS and CDR2 is YYNGEE. CDR3 length: 14 amino acids. CDR3 DNA sequence: TGTGCCAGCAGCGCGGGACCTTTGAACACTGAAGCTTTCTTT. Protein product: CASSAGPLNTEAFF.

The chain's CDR3 is CASRRGGERNTIYF. The CDR3 DNA reads as TGTGCCAGCAGAAGAGGCGGGGAACGAAACACCATATATTTT. The chain links TRBV14 to TRBJ1-3; D is ambiguous. The germline V gene has CDR1 SGHDN and CDR2 FVKESK. The CDR3 has 14 residues. Trimming pared 6 bases from V and 5 bases from J, leaving 14 bases between.

This clonotype is a singleton in its sample. This could be a read error, since a much larger clone is one nucleotide away. The chain combines TRBV29-1 with TRBJ1-1, with D uncertain. CDR3 length: 14 residues. Germline assignment: CDR1 SQVTM and CDR2 ANQGSEA. CDR3: CSVELQEYGTKAFF. As DNA, the CDR3 is TGCAGCGTTGAGCTTCAGGAATACGGCACTAAAGCTTTCTTT.

This clonotype was recorded many times. CDR3 amino acids: CASSLDKGRGFSSYNEQFF. For the CDR3, the DNA is TGCGCCAGCAGCTTGGATAAGGGGAGGGGGTTTAGCTCCTACAATGAGCAGTTCTTC. This chain connects TRBV5-1 to TRBJ2-1, with D possibly being TRBD2 (7 bases). CDR1 and CDR2 from the germline V gene are SGHRS and YFSETQ. CDR3 length equals 19 residues. Trimming took 0 bases from V and 0 from J, leaving 19 bases between them.

This clonotype was detected ten times or more. The V call is TRBV12-3 or TRBV12-4, the J call TRBJ2-1; 9 bases line up with TRBD1. V trimming: 5 bases; J trimming: 5 bases; junction bases outside the gene matches: 13. This CDR3 comprises 17 residues. CDR3 DNA sequence: TGTGCCAGCAGTCCAAAGTCCGGGACAGGGACAGACAATGAGCAGTTCTTC. It translates to CASSPKSGTGTDNEQFF.

This clonotype was seen ten or more times. The chain has TRBV10-3 and TRBJ2-6, with 9 positions matching TRBD2. From germline, CDR1 is ENHRY and CDR2 SYGVKD. V trimming: 0 bases; J trimming: 0 bases; junction bases outside the gene matches: 0. This CDR3 is 17 amino acids long. CDR3 nucleotides: TGTGCCATCAGTGAGTCGACTAGCGGCTCTGGGGCCAACGTCCTGACTTTC. It is translated as CAISESTSGSGANVLTF.

This clonotype was observed many times. The V gene is TRBV20-1, the J gene TRBJ2-1, with a tentative D call TRBD1 (6 bases). The CDR3 contains 13 residues. Germline-derived CDR1 and CDR2 are DFQATT and SNEGSKA (reference sequence). V was clipped by 3 bases and J by 5 bases, with 11 bases between them. The CDR3 bases are TGCAGTGCTAGCCGACAGGCTGACAATGAGCAGTTCTTC. The encoded protein is CSASRQADNEQFF.

Comment on this clonotype: Since the CDR3 does not end with the conserved phenylalanine or tryptophan, this likely comes from a read error. J is TRBJ1-2 and V is TRBV29-1; 7 bases are shared with TRBD1. This CDR3 spans 12 amino acids. Germline CDR1 and CDR2: SQVTM and ANQGSEA. Germline trimming cut 6 bases from V and 9 bases from J; bases unmatched to any gene: 10. CDR3 sequence reads: CSVRQGSDSYTS. The CDR3 nucleotides are TGCAGCGTGAGACAGGGTTCGGATAGCTACACCTCC.

There are many counts of this clonotype. This chain joins TRBV20-1 and TRBJ2-2, with D maybe TRBD2 (5 bases). The CDR3 is 14 amino acids. Trimming removed 3 bases at V and 5 bases at J, with 13 bases between. Germline assignment: CDR1 DFQATT and CDR2 SNEGSKA (reference sequence). The CDR3: CSARRLALTGELFF. The CDR3 DNA sequence: TGCAGTGCTAGGAGGTTAGCGCTAACCGGGGAGCTGTTTTTT.

In its sample, this clonotype was seen many times. The chain links TRBV20-1 to TRBJ2-2; a weak D match, TRBD2 (5 bases). The germline V gene has CDR1 DFQATT and CDR2 SNEGSKA (reference sequence). V was cut by 0 bases and J by 6 bases, with 8 bases left in between. The CDR3 sequence is 13 residues long. Here the CDR3 reads CSAREQLAGELFF. DNA of the CDR3: TGCAGTGCTAGAGAACAACTAGCCGGGGAGCTGTTTTTT.

J is TRBJ1-1 and V is TRBV4-1; TRBD1 matches 7 bases. The V segment lost 0 bases and the J segment 7 bases; nucleotides outside the gene matches: 5. This CDR3 has 14 amino acids. Germline CDR1 is MGHRA and CDR2 is YSYEKL. In nucleotides, the CDR3 is TGCGCCAGCAGCCAAGATGGAAGACAGGGTGAAGCTTTCTTT. This sequence encodes CASSQDGRQGEAFF.

This clonotype was counted at least ten times. The J gene is TRBJ2-2, the V gene TRBV5-1, with unresolved D. This CDR3 contains 14 residues. The V gene's germline CDR1 is SGHRS and CDR2 YFSETQ. Between the trimmed V and J ends, which lost 4 bases and 0 bases, there was a span of 7 bases. The CDR3 sequence is CASSPTPNTGELFF. CDR3 bases: TGCGCCAGCAGCCCCACACCGAACACCGGGGAGCTGTTTTTT. The whole variable domain, filled in from reference TRBV5-1 and TRBJ2-2, reads KAGVTQTPRYLIKTRGQQVTLSCSPISGHRSVSWYQQTPGQGLQFLFEYFSETQRNKGNFPGRFSGRQFSNSRSEMNVSTLELGDSALYLCASSPTPNTGELFFGEGSRLTVL.

This clonotype was counted many times. The chain combines TRBV29-1 with TRBJ2-3; 7 bases are a match to TRBD1. Trimming took 6 bases from V and 4 from J; bases not matched to a gene: 7. Germline V CDR1 and CDR2: SQVTM, ANQGSEA. This CDR3 comprises 13 residues. The CDR3: CSVMLTGSDTQYF. The CDR3 nucleotides read TGCAGCGTCATGTTGACAGGGTCAGATACGCAGTATTTT.

This clonotype appeared once. A much larger clone differs from this one at a single base, so this may be a read error. The chain employs TRBV5-1 and TRBJ2-2, with 11 bases aligning to TRBD2. J gave up 6 bases and V 4 bases, and 14 bases lay outside the gene matches. This CDR3 is 18 amino acids long. Germline loops: CDR1 SGHRS, CDR2 YFSETQ. The CDR3 loop is CASSQIGVTSGSAGELFF. Written as DNA, the CDR3 is TGCGCCAGCAGCCAAATCGGGGTTACTAGCGGGAGCGCCGGGGAGCTGTTTTTT.

This clonotype has only a few counts. V gene TRBV4-2 combines with J gene TRBJ2-7; weak D call: TRBD2 (6 bases). This CDR3 is 14 amino acids long. Trimming took 4 bases from V and 0 from J, leaving 10 bases between them. CDR1 and CDR2 from the germline V gene are LGHNA and YNFKEQ. The CDR3, as DNA: TGTGCCAGCAGCCTGGGACTGAGCTCCTACGAGCAGTACTTC. This translates into CASSLGLSSYEQYF.

The V gene is TRBV5-1, the J gene TRBJ1-4; D is perhaps TRBD1 (5 bases). Germline V gene data show CDR1 as SGHRS and CDR2 as YFSETQ. This CDR3 is built from 13 residues. V was pared by 5 bases and J by 2 bases, with 7 bases between. The CDR3 reads CASRGTTNEKLFF. CDR3 in DNA: TGCGCCAGCAGGGGGACTACTAATGAAAAACTGTTTTTT. Filled out from reference TRBV5-1 and TRBJ1-4, the complete variable domain reads KAGVTQTPRYLIKTRGQQVTLSCSPISGHRSVSWYQQTPGQGLQFLFEYFSETQRNKGNFPGRFSGRQFSNSRSEMNVSTLELGDSALYLCASRGTTNEKLFFGSGTQLSVL.

This clonotype showed up many times. The chain uses TRBV19 and TRBJ1-5; D unresolved. The V end was cut by 0 bases, the J end by 1 base, with 4 bases between. Germline CDR1 reads LNHDA; CDR2 reads SQIVND (reference sequence). The CDR3 runs 14 residues. The CDR3 bases are TGTGCCAGTAGTATAGATCGCAGCAATCAGCCCCAGCATTTT. It specifies CASSIDRSNQPQHF.

This clonotype came up many times. The gene calls are TRBV29-1 and TRBJ2-2; 10 bases match TRBD1. In germline, CDR1 is SQVTM, CDR2 ANQGSEA. V shed 4 bases and J 0 bases; nucleotides not matched to a gene: 8. The CDR3 is 17 residues long. The CDR3: CSVVGTGDLSNTGELFF. CDR3 sequence (DNA): TGCAGCGTTGTGGGGACAGGGGACCTGTCGAACACCGGGGAGCTGTTTTTT.